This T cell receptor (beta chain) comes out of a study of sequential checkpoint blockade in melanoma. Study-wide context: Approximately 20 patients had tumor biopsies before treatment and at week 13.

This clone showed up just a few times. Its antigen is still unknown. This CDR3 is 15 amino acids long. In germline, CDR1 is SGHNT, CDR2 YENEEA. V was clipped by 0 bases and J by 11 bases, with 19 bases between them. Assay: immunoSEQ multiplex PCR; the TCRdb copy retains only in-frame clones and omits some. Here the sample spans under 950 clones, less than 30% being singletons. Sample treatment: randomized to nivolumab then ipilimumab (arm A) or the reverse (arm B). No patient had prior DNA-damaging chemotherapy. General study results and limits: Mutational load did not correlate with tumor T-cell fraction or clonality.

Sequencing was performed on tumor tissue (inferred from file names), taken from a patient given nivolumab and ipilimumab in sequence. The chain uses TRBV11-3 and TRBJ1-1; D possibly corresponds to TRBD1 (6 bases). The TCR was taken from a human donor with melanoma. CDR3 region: CASSLDRDTPWGAFF. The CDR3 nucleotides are TGTGCCAGCAGCTTAGATCGGGACACTCCATGGGGGGCTTTCTTT.